This TCR beta chain was captured in a study of cytomegalovirus exposure and HLA in healthy donors. Study context: Some 85 million unique TCRs, all from HLA-typed donors, were included in an early release of the data.

The study ran its PCR with 60 Vbeta and 13 Jbeta primers. TCRdb's table, derived via immunoSEQ multiplex PCR, lists solely in-frame clones and lacks some. The repertoire holds approximately 140,000 clones, with around three quarters as singletons. In germline, CDR1 is SGDLS, CDR2 YYNGEE. CDR3 size: 15 residues. Trimming removed 0 bases at V and 0 bases at J, with 9 bases between. The chain carries TRBV9 and TRBJ1-2, with D uncertain. This receptor was identified in a man between 18 and 29 years old in good health and CMV-seronegative. Sequenced input: PBMCs. The CDR3 nucleotides are TGTGCCAGCAGCGTAGCTCCAGATTCTAACTATGGCTACACCTTC. Encoded protein: CASSVAPDSNYGYTF.